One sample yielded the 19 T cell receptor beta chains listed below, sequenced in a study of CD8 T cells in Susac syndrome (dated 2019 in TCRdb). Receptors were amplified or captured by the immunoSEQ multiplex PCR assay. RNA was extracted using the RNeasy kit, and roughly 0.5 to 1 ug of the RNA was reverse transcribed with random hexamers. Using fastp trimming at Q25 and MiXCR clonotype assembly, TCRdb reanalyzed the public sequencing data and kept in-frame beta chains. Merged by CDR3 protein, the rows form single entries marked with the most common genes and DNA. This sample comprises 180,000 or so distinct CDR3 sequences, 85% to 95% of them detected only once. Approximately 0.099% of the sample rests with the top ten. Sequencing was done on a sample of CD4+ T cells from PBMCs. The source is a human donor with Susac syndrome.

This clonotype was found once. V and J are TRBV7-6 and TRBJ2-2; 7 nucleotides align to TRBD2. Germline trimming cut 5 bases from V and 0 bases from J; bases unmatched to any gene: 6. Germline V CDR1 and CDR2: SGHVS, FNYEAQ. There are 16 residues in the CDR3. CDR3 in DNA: TGTGCCAGCAGCCCTTGGGGAGGGTCGAACACCGGGGAGCTGTTTTTT. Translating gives CASSPWGGSNTGELFF. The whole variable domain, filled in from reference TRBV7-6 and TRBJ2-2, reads GAGVSQSPRYKVTKRGQDVALRCDPISGHVSLYWYRQALGQGPEFLTYFNYEAQQDKSGLPNDRFSAERPEGSISTLTIQRTEQRDSAMYRCASSPWGGSNTGELFFGEGSRLTVL.

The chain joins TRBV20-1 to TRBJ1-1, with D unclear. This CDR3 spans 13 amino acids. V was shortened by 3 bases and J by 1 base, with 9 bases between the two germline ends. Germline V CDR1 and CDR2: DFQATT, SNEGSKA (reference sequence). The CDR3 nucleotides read TGCAGTGCTAGCGGACGGGAGAACACTGAAGCTTTCTTT. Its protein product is CSASGRENTEAFF.

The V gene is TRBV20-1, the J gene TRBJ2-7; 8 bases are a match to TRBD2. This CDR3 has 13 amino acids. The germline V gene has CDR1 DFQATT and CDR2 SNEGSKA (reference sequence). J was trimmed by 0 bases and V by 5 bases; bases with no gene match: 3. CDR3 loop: CSARGTSSYEQYF. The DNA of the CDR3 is TGCAGTGCTCGAGGGACTAGCTCCTACGAGCAGTACTTC.

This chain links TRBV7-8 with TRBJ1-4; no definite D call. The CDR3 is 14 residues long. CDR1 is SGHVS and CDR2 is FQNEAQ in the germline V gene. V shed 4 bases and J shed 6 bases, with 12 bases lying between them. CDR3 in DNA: TGTGCCAGCAGCTACGCACTGACCTATGAAAAACTGTTTTTT. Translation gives CASSYALTYEKLFF.

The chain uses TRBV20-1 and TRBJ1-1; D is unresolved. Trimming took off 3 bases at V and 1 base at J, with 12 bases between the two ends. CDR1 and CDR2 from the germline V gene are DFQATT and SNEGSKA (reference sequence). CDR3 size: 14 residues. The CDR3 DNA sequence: TGCAGTGCTAGTGATAACAGTGAGAACACTGAAGCTTTCTTT. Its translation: CSASDNSENTEAFF.

The CDR3: CSVERGTGSGEQYF. As DNA, the CDR3 is TGCAGCGTTGAGCGGGGGACAGGGTCGGGCGAGCAGTACTTC. The genes are TRBV29-1 and TRBJ2-7, with 9 nucleotides matching TRBD1. The CDR3 runs 14 residues. V shed 3 bases, J shed 6 bases, and the junction held 9 bases outside the gene matches. Germline CDR1 is SQVTM and CDR2 is ANQGSEA.

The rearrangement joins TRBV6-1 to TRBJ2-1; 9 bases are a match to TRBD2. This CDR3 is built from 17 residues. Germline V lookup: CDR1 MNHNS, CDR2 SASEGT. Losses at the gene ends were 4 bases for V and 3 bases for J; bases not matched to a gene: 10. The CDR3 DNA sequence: TGTGCCAGCAGTGTTAGCGGGGGCTACGAGCTCTACAATGAGCAGTTCTTC. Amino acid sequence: CASSVSGGYELYNEQFF.

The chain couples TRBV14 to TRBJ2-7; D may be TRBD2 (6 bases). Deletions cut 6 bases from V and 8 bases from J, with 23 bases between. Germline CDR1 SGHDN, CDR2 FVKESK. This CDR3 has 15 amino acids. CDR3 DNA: TGTGCCAGCAGGACATCTCAGGGCCTGGGCGGGAAGCAGTACTTC. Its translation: CASRTSQGLGGKQYF. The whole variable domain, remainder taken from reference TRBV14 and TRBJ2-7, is EAGVTQFPSHSVIEKGQTVTLRCDPISGHDNLYWYRRVMGKEIKFLLHFVKESKQDESGMPNNRFLAERTGGTYSTLKVQPAELEDSGVYFCASRTSQGLGGKQYFGPGTRLTVT.

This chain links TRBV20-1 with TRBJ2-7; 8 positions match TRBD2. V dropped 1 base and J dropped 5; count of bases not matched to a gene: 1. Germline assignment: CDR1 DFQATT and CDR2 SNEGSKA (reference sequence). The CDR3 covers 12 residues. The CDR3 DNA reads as TGCAGTGCTAGAGGCGGGAGGAACGAGCAGTACTTC. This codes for CSARGGRNEQYF.

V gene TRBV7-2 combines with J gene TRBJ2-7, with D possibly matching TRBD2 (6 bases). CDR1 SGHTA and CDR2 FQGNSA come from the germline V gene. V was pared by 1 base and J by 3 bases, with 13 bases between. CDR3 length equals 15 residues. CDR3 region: CASSLVGGSNYEQYF. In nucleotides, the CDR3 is TGTGCCAGCAGCTTAGTGGGGGGATCTAACTACGAGCAGTACTTC.

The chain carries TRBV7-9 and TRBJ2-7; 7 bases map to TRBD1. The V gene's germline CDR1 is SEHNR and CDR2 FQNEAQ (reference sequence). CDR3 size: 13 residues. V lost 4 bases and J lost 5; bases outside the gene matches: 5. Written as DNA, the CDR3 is TGTGCCAGCAGCTCGACAGGGCTGGACGAGCAGTACTTC. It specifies CASSSTGLDEQYF. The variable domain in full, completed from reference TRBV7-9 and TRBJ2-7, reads DTGVSQNPRHKITKRGQNVTFRCDPISEHNRLYWYRQTLGQGPEFLTYFQNEAQLEKSRLLSDRFSAERPKGSFSTLEIQRTEQGDSAMYLCASSSTGLDEQYFGPGTRLTVT.

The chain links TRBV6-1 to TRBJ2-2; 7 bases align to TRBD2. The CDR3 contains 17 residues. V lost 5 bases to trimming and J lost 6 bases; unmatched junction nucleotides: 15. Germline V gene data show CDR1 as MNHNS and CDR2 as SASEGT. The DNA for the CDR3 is TGTGCCAGCAGTCCTTCCCCGAAAGCGGGAAGGGCCGGGGAGCTGTTTTTT. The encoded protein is CASSPSPKAGRAGELFF.

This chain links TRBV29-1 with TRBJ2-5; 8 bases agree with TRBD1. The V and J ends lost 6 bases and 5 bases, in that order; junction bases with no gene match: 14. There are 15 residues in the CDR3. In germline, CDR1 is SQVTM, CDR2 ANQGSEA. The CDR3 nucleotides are TGCAGCGTCCGGCAGACAGGGGAGCTGGTCGAGACCCAGTACTTC. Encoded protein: CSVRQTGELVETQYF.

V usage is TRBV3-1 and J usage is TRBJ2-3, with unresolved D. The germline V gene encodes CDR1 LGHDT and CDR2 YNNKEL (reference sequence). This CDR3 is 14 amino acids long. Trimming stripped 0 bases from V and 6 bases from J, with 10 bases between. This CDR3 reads CASSQDPPADTQYF. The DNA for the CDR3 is TGTGCCAGCAGCCAAGATCCCCCGGCGGATACGCAGTATTTT.

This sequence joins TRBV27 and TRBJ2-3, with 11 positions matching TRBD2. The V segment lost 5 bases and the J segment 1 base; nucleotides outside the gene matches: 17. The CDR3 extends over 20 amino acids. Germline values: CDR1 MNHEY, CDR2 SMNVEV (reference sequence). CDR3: CASSPLPGLAEGGGTDTQYF. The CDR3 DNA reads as TGTGCCAGCAGTCCACTGCCGGGACTAGCGGAGGGGGGTGGCACAGATACGCAGTATTTT.

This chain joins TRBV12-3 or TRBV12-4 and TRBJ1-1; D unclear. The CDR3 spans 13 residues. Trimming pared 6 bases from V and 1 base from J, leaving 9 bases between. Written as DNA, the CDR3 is TGTGCCAGCAGCCCGAACCCGAACACTGAAGCTTTCTTT. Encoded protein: CASSPNPNTEAFF.

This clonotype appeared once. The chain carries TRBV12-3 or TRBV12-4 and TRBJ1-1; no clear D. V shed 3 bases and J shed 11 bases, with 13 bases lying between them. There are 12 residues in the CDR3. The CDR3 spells CASSLVMGEAFF. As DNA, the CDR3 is TGTGCCAGCAGTTTGGTAATGGGAGAGGCTTTCTTT.

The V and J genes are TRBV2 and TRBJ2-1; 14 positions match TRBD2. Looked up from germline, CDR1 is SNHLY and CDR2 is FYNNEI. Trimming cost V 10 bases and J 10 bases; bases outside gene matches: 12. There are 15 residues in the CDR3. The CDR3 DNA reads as TGTGCCACCAGGTCAGGGACTAGCGGGAGTGGAGAGCAGTTCTTC. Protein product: CATRSGTSGSGEQFF. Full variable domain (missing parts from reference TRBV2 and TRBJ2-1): EPEVTQTPSHQVTQMGQEVILRCVPISNHLYFYWYRQILGQKVEFLVSFYNNEISEKSEIFDDQFSVERPDGSNFTLKIRSTKLEDSAMYFCATRSGTSGSGEQFFGPGTRLTVL.

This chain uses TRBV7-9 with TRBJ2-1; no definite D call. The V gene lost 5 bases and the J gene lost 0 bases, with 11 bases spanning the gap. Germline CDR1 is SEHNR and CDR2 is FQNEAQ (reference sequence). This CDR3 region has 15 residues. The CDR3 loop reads CASSPSTLSYNEQFF. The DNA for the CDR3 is TGTGCCAGCAGCCCCTCCACTCTCTCCTACAATGAGCAGTTCTTC.